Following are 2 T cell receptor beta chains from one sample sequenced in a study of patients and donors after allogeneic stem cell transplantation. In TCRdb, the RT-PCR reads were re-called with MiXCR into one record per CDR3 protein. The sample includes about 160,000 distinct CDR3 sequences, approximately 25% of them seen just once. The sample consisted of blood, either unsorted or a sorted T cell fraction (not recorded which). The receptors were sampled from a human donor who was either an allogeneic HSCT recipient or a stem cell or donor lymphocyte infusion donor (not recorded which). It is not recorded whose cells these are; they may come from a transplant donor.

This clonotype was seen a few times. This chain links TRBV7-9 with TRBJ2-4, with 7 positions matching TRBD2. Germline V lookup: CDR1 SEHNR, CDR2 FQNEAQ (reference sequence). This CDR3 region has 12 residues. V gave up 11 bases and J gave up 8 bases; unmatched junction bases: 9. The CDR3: CAPLGGRDIQYF. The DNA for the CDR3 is TGTGCCCCACTGGGAGGGCGGGACATTCAGTACTTC.

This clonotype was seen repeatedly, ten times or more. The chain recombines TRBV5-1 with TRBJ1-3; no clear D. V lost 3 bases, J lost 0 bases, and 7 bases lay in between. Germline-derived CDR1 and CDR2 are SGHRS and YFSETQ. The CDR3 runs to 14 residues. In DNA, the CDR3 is TGCGCCAGCAGCTGGGCTGGCTCTGGAAACACCATATATTTT. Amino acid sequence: CASSWAGSGNTIYF.